This T cell receptor beta chain was sequenced in a study of OX40 agonist ivuxolimab in advanced cancers. Produced via immunoSEQ multiplex PCR; TCRdb's table is partial and in-frame only. The sample lists 60,000 to 100,000 clones, 80% to 95% occurring once. The V and J ends lost 2 bases and 2 bases, in that order; junction bases with no gene match: 5. Per germline, CDR1 SNHLY and CDR2 FYNNEI. The CDR3 is 17 residues long. The sample here was CD4+ or CD8+ T cells sorted from blood, taken in a trial of the OX40 agonist ivuxolimab. The TCR sequence derives from an adult with an advanced solid tumor such as melanoma, head and neck, liver or kidney cancer. The chain is built from TRBV2 and TRBJ2-2, with 10 nucleotides matching TRBD2. DNA of the CDR3: TGTGCCAGCAGTGAAAGCACTAGCGGGAAAAACACCGGGGAGCTGTTTTTT. Translating gives CASSESTSGKNTGELFF.